The clone carrying this T cell receptor beta chain was counted between two and nine times. Its matching antigen is unknown. This record belongs to a study of CD8+ T cells in alopecia areata. About the research overall: Patients received oral tofacitinib, 5 to 10 mg twice daily, for moderate-to-severe alopecia areata. The protocol delivered tofacitinib for 6 to 18 months, then withdrew it for 6 months.

Notes on the study in general: In lesional scalp, particularly from alopecia totalis/universalis, clonality was higher than in normal scalp. Relative to mice, TCR sharing across patients was less clear, a difference possibly HLA-related.

CDR3 length: 16 residues. Germline V CDR1 and CDR2: SGHAT, FQNNGV. The trim removed 5 bases at V and 0 bases at J, leaving 5 bases unmatched. Sequencing relied on a cDNA template that was reverse transcribed from extracted RNA. Generated by immunoSEQ multiplex PCR, the TCRdb table keeps only in-frame clones and is missing some. The sample yields about 70,000 clones, 40% to 50% seen once. The receptor was isolated from a human donor with alopecia areata. The V call is TRBV11-2, the J call TRBJ2-3; TRBD2 agrees at 10 bases. This sample comprised CD8+ T cells sorted from blood, obtained at week 0. The chain's CDR3 is CASSLRTSGSTDTQYF. For the CDR3, the DNA is TGTGCCAGCAGCCTACGGACTAGCGGTAGCACAGATACGCAGTATTTT.